This T cell receptor (beta chain) is drawn from a study of blood T cell repertoires in COVID-19. Study as a whole: Samples representing acute and convalescent COVID-19 were sourced from the United States, Italy and Spain. T cells, B-cell-depleted T cells, or PBMCs supplied cDNA or gDNA.

This clone has more than one count but fewer than ten. CDR1 and CDR2 (germline): SGHKS, YYEKEE (reference sequence). There are 15 residues in the CDR3. The V segment lost 6 bases and the J segment 3 bases; nucleotides outside the gene matches: 12. Patients in Seattle were enrolled during active infection, then followed longitudinally. How the authors handled the data: Counts of nucleated cells, estimated from reference gene primer amplification, were obtained. Sequencing was performed with immunoSEQ multiplex PCR; in TCRdb, only in-frame clones are kept and a portion is missing. That table furnishes V, J and clone size, whereas the DNA furnished D and trimming. This sample carries around 210,000 clones, 70% to 90% of them seen once, and the ten largest clones take 5.1%.

Material: peripheral blood. The chain combines TRBV5-5 with TRBJ2-7; TRBD1 matches at 7 bases. The TCR sequence derives from a man aged 50-60 years with COVID-19, enrolled during active disease. The DNA for the CDR3 is TGTGCCAGCAACTCTGATCGGGACAGCAACTACGAGCAGTACTTC. This translates into CASNSDRDSNYEQYF. The variable domain in full, completed from reference TRBV5-5 and TRBJ2-7, reads DAGVTQSPTHLIKTRGQQVTLRCSPISGHKSVSWYQQVLGQGPQFIFQYYEKEERGRGNFPDRFSARQFPNYSSELNVNALLLGDSALYLCASNSDRDSNYEQYFGPGTRLTVT.